This TCR beta chain appears in the sequencing data of a study of cytomegalovirus exposure and HLA in healthy donors. Study-level points and caveats: In a later analysis, first-cohort TCR clusters were found to tend to co-occur in the approximately 120 validation repertoires. A list of 164 TCR beta chains associated with cytomegalovirus was given. It was confirmed in vitro that three of the CMV-associated chains were specific for CMV antigens.

With 1 base removed from V and 0 bases from J, the gap between germline ends came to 10 bases. The CDR3 is 16 residues long. Germline CDR1 reads LNHDA; CDR2 reads SQIVND (reference sequence). The data were produced by immunoSEQ multiplex PCR, yet TCRdb's version contains in-frame clones alone and is incomplete. The data hold some 150,000 clones, with roughly nine tenths observed a single time. Separate from the roughly 670-subject first cohort, the 120-subject validation cohort was the one that the donors belonged to. In the case of this clone: Antigen: not known.

The V gene is TRBV19, the J gene TRBJ1-3; D remains ambiguous. The TCR was taken from a woman aged 18-29 years in good health and CMV-seropositive. Sequences were obtained from PBMCs. Here the CDR3 reads CASSIGQVSSGNTIYF. In nucleotides, the CDR3 is TGTGCCAGTAGTATAGGGCAGGTTAGCTCTGGAAACACCATATATTTT.